Following are 16 T cell receptor beta chains from one sample sequenced in a study of somatic mutations in cytotoxic T cells in rheumatoid arthritis. The data were produced by immunoSEQ multiplex PCR, yet TCRdb's version contains in-frame clones alone and is incomplete. Of 15,000 to 20,000 clones in the sample, more than 75% are singletons; the top ten hold around 15%. The sequenced sample consisted of CD8+ T cells sorted from blood. Receptors were obtained from a woman between 50 and 59 years old with rheumatoid arthritis.

The chain uses TRBV6-1 and TRBJ1-1; no definite D call. Germline V lookup: CDR1 MNHNS, CDR2 SASEGT. With 5 bases removed from V and 8 bases from J, the gap between germline ends came to 15 bases. This CDR3 is 13 amino acids long. The CDR3 is CASSLASGSEAFF. In nucleotides, the CDR3 is TGTGCCAGCAGTTTGGCTTCGGGTTCCGAAGCTTTCTTT.

The count of this clone is one. The rearrangement links TRBV6-1 to TRBJ1-6; D unclear. Germline V CDR1 and CDR2: MNHNS, SASEGT. V was shortened by 6 bases and J by 6 bases, with 15 bases between the two germline ends. CDR3 size: 15 residues. The CDR3 loop is CASRTVWGSNSPLHF. In nucleotides, the CDR3 is TGTGCCAGCAGGACTGTGTGGGGAAGTAATTCACCCCTCCACTTT.

The CDR3 DNA reads as TGTGCCAGCAGCTTTGGAGGGTCGGGGGAGCTGTTTTTT. It specifies CASSFGGSGELFF. The genes are TRBV7-2 and TRBJ2-2; D is possibly TRBD2 (6 bases). Germline CDR1 SGHTA, CDR2 FQGNSA. This CDR3 is 13 amino acids long. V lost 3 bases and J 8 bases, leaving 10 bases between the germline ends.

This clone occurred once. This chain joins TRBV9 and TRBJ2-5; TRBD1 agrees at 8 bases. Germline assignment: CDR1 SGDLS and CDR2 YYNGEE. With 4 bases clipped from V and 1 base from J, the junction kept 6 bases outside the gene matches. The CDR3 length is 15 residues. For the CDR3, the DNA is TGTGCCAGCAGCCCTGACAGGGGCCTCCAAGAGACCCAGTACTTC. As protein: CASSPDRGLQETQYF.

This clone was seen once. The chain carries TRBV30 and TRBJ1-5; no reliable D call. V shed 2 bases and J shed 0 bases, with 8 bases lying between them. Germline V gene data show CDR1 as GTSNPN and CDR2 as SVGIG (reference sequence). This CDR3 contains 14 residues. The chain's CDR3 is CAWSPLVSNQPQHF. CDR3 DNA sequence: TGTGCCTGGAGTCCCTTGGTTAGCAATCAGCCCCAGCATTTT.

This clone showed up just once. The V call is TRBV7-2, the J call TRBJ2-7, with 7 bases identical to TRBD2. The CDR3 length is 15 residues. Germline CDR1 is SGHTA and CDR2 is FQGNSA. J was trimmed by 3 bases and V by 3 bases; bases with no gene match: 8. CDR3 region: CASSFQQAGLYEQYF. DNA for the CDR3: TGTGCCAGCAGCTTCCAACAAGCGGGACTCTACGAGCAGTACTTC.

The chain employs TRBV4-1 and TRBJ2-7; 9 bases map to TRBD1. Germline CDR1 is MGHRA and CDR2 is YSYEKL. Trimming cost V 4 bases and J 1 base; bases outside gene matches: 2. The CDR3 has 14 amino acids. CDR3 protein: CASSPGTGSYEQYF. As DNA, the CDR3 is TGCGCCAGCAGCCCCGGGACAGGGTCCTACGAGCAGTACTTC.

J is TRBJ2-1 and V is TRBV27; unclear D gene. Germline assignment: CDR1 MNHEY and CDR2 SMNVEV (reference sequence). Trimming pared 3 bases from V and 5 bases from J, leaving 5 bases between. The length of the CDR3 is 12 residues. CDR3 sequence reads: CASSFNHNEQFF. As DNA, the CDR3 is TGTGCCAGCAGTTTTAATCACAATGAGCAGTTCTTC.

The rearrangement uses TRBV7-9 and TRBJ1-2; D unclear. V was clipped by 6 bases and J by 14 bases, with 7 bases between them. The length of the CDR3 is 8 residues. Germline assignment: CDR1 SEHNR and CDR2 FQNEAQ (reference sequence). The CDR3 sequence: CASRDLTF. Here the CDR3 DNA reads TGTGCCAGCAGGGACTTAACCTTC. Complete variable domain (other parts from reference TRBV7-9 and TRBJ1-2): DTGVSQNPRHKITKRGQNVTFRCDPISEHNRLYWYRQTLGQGPEFLTYFQNEAQLEKSRLLSDRFSAERPKGSFSTLEIQRTEQGDSAMYLCASRDLTFGSGTRLTVV.

The chain uses TRBV14 and TRBJ2-3; D gene uncertain. CDR1 and CDR2 from the germline V gene are SGHDN and FVKESK. The CDR3 has 13 amino acids. The ends were cut back, 0 bases at V and 5 bases at J, with 6 bases in the middle. CDR3 coding DNA: TGTGCCAGCAGCCAAGATCGAGTAGATACGCAGTATTTT. This gives the protein CASSQDRVDTQYF. Looking up the rest from reference TRBV14 and TRBJ2-3 gives the full variable domain: EAGVTQFPSHSVIEKGQTVTLRCDPISGHDNLYWYRRVMGKEIKFLLHFVKESKQDESGMPNNRFLAERTGGTYSTLKVQPAELEDSGVYFCASSQDRVDTQYFGPGTRLTVL.

The DNA of the CDR3 is TGTGCCAGCAGCTTAACAGGGTATGGGAACTACGAGCAGTACTTC. Amino acids: CASSLTGYGNYEQYF. The V gene is TRBV11-1, the J gene TRBJ2-7, with D perhaps matching TRBD1 (6 bases). Trimming removed 2 bases from V and 3 bases from J, with 14 bases in between. The CDR3 is 15 amino acids. Germline V lookup: CDR1 SGHAT, CDR2 FQDESV (reference sequence).

This clone appeared a few times. The chain links TRBV12-5 to TRBJ1-5; 10 bases match TRBD1. Germline V gives CDR1 LGHNT, CDR2 FRNRAP. V trimming: 4 bases; J trimming: 7 bases; junction bases outside the gene matches: 4. CDR3 length: 14 residues. The CDR3 reads CASGWGTGDQPQHF. The CDR3, as DNA: TGTGCTAGTGGTTGGGGGACAGGGGACCAGCCCCAGCATTTT.

The V and J genes are TRBV7-6 and TRBJ1-3; D possibly corresponds to TRBD1 (6 bases). V was pared by 1 base and J by 7 bases, with 8 bases between. There are 13 residues in the CDR3. Looked up from germline, CDR1 is SGHVS and CDR2 is FNYEAQ. For the CDR3, the DNA is TGTGCCAGCAGCTTAGAAACAGGGAACACCATATATTTT. Translating gives CASSLETGNTIYF.

The chain links TRBV7-9 to TRBJ2-4; weak D call: TRBD2 (6 bases). V lost 10 bases and J lost 2, with 12 bases in between. From germline, CDR1 is SEHNR and CDR2 FQNEAQ (reference sequence). The CDR3 runs to 13 residues. Written as DNA, the CDR3 is TGTGCCACCACTGGGGGGACCAAAAACATTCAGTACTTC. It codes for CATTGGTKNIQYF.

This chain uses TRBV7-8 with TRBJ1-1; D remains ambiguous. The CDR3 has 15 amino acids. Trimming left V 5 bases short and J 2 bases short, with 15 bases between. Germline V gives CDR1 SGHVS, CDR2 FQNEAQ. The CDR3 loop is CASSPVWSSNTEAFF. CDR3 nucleotides: TGTGCCAGCAGCCCAGTGTGGTCTAGTAACACTGAAGCTTTCTTT.

This sequence joins TRBV28 and TRBJ1-1, with D possibly matching TRBD1 (6 bases). This CDR3 is 15 amino acids long. V was trimmed by 2 bases and J by 4 bases, leaving 14 bases between them. Germline values: CDR1 MDHEN, CDR2 SYDVKM. CDR3 in amino acids: CASSLTTGQSTEAFF. The CDR3 DNA reads TGTGCCAGCAGTTTAACCACAGGGCAGAGCACTGAAGCTTTCTTT.